This TCR beta chain was documented in a study of T-cell memory formation after mild COVID-19. A word on this clonotype: Its specificity is not known.

Unmatched junction bases numbered 16, after V lost 3 bases and J lost 0 bases. This CDR3 is built from 20 residues. Germline loops: CDR1 SGDLS, CDR2 YYNGEE. It was 5'RACE with constant-segment primers that produced the TCR alpha and TCR beta cDNA libraries, which carried sample barcodes and UMIs. TCRdb called the 5' RACE reads again in MiXCR, with one record for every CDR3 protein. The repertoire consists of 300,000 or so distinct CDR3 sequences, with approximately 15% occurring once and the leading ten covering roughly 20%. Findings of the study overall: That cross-reactive memory joined was suggested by some responding clones appearing in pre-infection memory.

Sequenced: PBMCs or a T cell subset sorted from them (not recorded which). This TCR was sampled from a young man who had mild COVID-19 (a few samples of this study predate the infection). Cell type and time point are not known. This sequence joins TRBV9 and TRBJ2-1; 9 bases line up with TRBD2. The CDR3 reads CASSAPHGTSSWSSYNEQFF. Here the CDR3 DNA reads TGTGCCAGCAGCGCCCCCCATGGGACTAGCTCGTGGAGCTCCTACAATGAGCAGTTCTTC.